This TCR beta chain comes out of a study of cytomegalovirus exposure and HLA in healthy donors. In the study overall: A subsequent analysis stated that the roughly 130 validation repertoires were run on the same platform as the 550 to 750 first-cohort repertoires.

V was pared by 0 bases and J by 7 bases, with 9 bases between. From germline, CDR1 is MGHRA and CDR2 YSYEKL. The CDR3 sequence is 13 residues long. The study's findings and limits: Overall, approximately 180 TCR beta chains were annotated as cytomegalovirus-associated.

Concerning this clone itself: Antigen unknown.

Generated by immunoSEQ multiplex PCR, the TCRdb table keeps only in-frame clones and is missing some. The sample lists 70,000 to 80,000 clones; 94% were seen once. The specimen sequenced was PBMCs. This sequence originates from a woman under 30 in good health and CMV-seronegative. The gene calls are TRBV4-1 and TRBJ1-1; D gene ambiguous. The CDR3 DNA is TGCGCCAGCAGCCAAGATTGGTACAGTGAAGCTTTCTTT. The encoded protein is CASSQDWYSEAFF.